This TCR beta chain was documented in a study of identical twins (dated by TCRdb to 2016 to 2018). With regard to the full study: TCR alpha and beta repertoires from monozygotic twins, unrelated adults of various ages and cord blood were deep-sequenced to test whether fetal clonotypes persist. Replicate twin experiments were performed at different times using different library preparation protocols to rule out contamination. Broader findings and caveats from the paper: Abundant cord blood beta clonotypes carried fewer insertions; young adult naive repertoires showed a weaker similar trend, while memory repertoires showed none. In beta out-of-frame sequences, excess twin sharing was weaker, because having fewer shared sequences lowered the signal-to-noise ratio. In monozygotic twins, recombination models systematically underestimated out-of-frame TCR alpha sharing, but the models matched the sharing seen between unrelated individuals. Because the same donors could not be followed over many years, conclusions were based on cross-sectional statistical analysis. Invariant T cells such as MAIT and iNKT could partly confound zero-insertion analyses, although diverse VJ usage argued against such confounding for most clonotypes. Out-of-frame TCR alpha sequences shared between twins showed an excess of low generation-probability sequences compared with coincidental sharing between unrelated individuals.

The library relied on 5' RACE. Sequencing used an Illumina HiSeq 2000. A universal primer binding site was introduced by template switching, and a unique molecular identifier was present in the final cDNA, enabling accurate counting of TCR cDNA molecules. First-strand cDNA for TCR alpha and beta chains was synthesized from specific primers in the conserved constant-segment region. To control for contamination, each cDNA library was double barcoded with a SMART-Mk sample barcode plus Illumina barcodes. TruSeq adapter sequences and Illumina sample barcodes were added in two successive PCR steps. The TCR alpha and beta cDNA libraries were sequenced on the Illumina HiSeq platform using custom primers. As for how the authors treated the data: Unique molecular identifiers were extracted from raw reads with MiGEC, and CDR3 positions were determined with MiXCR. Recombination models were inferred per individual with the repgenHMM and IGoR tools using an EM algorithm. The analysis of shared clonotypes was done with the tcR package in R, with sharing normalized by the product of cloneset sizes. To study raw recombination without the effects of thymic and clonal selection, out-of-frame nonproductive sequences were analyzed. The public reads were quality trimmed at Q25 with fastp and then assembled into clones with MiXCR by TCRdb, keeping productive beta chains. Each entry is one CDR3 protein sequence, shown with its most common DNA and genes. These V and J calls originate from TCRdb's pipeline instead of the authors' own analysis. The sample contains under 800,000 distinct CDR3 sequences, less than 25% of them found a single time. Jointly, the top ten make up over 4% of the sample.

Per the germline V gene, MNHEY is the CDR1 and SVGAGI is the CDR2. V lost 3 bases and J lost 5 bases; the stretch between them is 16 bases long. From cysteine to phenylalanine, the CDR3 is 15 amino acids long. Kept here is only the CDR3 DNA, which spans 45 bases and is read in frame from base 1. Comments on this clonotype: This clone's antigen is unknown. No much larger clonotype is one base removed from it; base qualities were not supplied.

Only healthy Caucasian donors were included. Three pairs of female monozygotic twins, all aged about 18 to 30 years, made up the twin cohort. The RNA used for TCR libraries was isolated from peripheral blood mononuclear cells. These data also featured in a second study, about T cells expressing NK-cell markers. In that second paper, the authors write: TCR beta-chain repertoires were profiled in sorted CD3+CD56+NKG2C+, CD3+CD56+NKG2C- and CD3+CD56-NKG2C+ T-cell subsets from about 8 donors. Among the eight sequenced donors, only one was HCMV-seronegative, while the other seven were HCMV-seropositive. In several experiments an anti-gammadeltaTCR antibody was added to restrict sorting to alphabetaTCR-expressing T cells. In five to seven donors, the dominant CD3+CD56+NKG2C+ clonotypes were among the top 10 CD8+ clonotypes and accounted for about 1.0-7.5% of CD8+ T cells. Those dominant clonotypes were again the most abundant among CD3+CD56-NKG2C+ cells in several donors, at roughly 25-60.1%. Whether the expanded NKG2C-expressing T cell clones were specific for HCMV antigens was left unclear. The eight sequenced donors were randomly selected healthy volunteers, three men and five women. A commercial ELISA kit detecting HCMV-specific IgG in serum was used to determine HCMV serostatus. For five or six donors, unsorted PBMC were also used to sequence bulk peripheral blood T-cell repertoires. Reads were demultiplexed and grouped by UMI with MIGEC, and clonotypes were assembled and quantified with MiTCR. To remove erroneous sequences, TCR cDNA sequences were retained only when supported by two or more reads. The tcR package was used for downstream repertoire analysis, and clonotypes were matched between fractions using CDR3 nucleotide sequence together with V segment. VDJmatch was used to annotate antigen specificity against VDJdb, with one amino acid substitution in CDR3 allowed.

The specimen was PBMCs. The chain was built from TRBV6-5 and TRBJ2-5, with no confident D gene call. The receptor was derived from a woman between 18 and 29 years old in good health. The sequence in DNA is TGTGCCAGCAGTTATTCTCGACTTAACGAGGAGACCCAGTACTTC. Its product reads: CASSYSRLNEETQYF.